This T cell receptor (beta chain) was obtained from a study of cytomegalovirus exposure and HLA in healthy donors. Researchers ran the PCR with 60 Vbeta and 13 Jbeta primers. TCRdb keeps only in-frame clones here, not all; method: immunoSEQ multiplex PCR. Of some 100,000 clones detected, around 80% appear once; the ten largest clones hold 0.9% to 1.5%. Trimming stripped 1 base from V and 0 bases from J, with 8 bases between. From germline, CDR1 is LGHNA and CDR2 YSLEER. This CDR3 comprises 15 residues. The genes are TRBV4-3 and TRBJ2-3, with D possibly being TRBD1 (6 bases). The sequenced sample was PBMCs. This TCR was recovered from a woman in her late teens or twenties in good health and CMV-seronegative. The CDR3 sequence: CASSQGQVSTDTQYF. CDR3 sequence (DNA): TGCGCCAGCAGCCAAGGACAGGTCAGCACAGATACGCAGTATTTT.